What follows are 18 T cell receptor beta chains derived from one specimen sequenced in a study of T cell responses to AZD1222 COVID-19 vaccine. Using immunoSEQ multiplex PCR, the repertoire was profiled, and TCRdb retains in-frame clones only, with some absent. Of about 180,000 clones listed, 85% to 90% are singletons. The specimen comprised peripheral blood, sampled 28 days after the second AZD1222 dose. The receptors here all came from an adult who received the AZD1222 COVID-19 vaccine.

This clone was detected only once. A junction boundary mismatches the germline segment, possibly from a read error. The chain links TRBV3-1 (or the pseudogene TRBV3-2) to TRBJ2-5; D uncertain. CDR1 and CDR2 (germline): LGHDT, YNNKEL (reference sequence). The CDR3 consists of 13 residues. This CDR3 reads CASRQGLQETQYF. In DNA, the CDR3 is TGTGCCAGCAGACAAGGCCTCCAAGAGACCCAGTACTTC.

This clone appeared a few times. The chain combines TRBV9 with TRBJ1-1, with a tentative D call TRBD1 (5 bases). Germline assignment: CDR1 SGDLS and CDR2 YYNGEE. V was clipped by 4 bases and J by 7 bases, with 17 bases between them. This CDR3 spans 14 amino acids. The DNA for the CDR3 is TGTGCCAGCAGCCCCCCACCAGTGACAGTTGAAGCTTTCTTT. This translates into CASSPPPVTVEAFF.

The genes are TRBV19 and TRBJ1-5; 9 bases match TRBD1. Germline V CDR1 and CDR2: LNHDA, SQIVND (reference sequence). V was clipped by 6 bases and J by 10 bases; unmatched bases: 13. The CDR3 length is 15 residues. The CDR3 DNA follows: TGTGCCAGTAGCCGCCGACAGGGGGAATCAGAACCCCAGCATTTT. This encodes CASSRRQGESEPQHF.

This sequence joins TRBV6-6 and TRBJ2-5; 12 bases agree with TRBD1. V lost 5 bases, J lost 5 bases, and 12 bases stayed unmatched. The CDR3 extends over 17 amino acids. CDR1 is MNHNY, CDR2 SVGAGI, per germline (reference sequence). CDR3 sequence: CASSLRPGQGAWETQYF. CDR3 DNA sequence: TGTGCCAGCAGTCTTCGACCGGGACAGGGGGCCTGGGAGACCCAGTACTTC.

This clone has more than one count but fewer than ten. The chain has TRBV2 and TRBJ2-6; D not certain. The V gene lost 9 bases and the J gene lost 0 bases, with 15 bases spanning the gap. From germline, CDR1 is SNHLY and CDR2 FYNNEI. The CDR3 extends over 16 amino acids. In DNA, the CDR3 is TGTGCCAGTAGCTCCGAAACCTCCTCTGGGGCCAACGTCCTGACTTTC. Its translation: CASSSETSSGANVLTF.

This clone was picked up a small number of times. The chain combines TRBV18 with TRBJ1-6; D is possibly TRBD1 (5 bases). This CDR3 region has 13 residues. CDR1 and CDR2 (germline): KGHSH, LQKENI. Trimming pared 3 bases from V and 8 bases from J, leaving 8 bases between. CDR3 sequence reads: CASSPTVDSPLHF. CDR3 bases: TGTGCCAGCTCACCGACAGTTGATTCACCCCTCCACTTT.

The rearrangement links TRBV7-6 to TRBJ1-2; TRBD1 might be the D (6 bases). V lost 5 bases and J 5 bases, leaving 18 bases between the germline ends. Germline V lookup: CDR1 SGHVS, CDR2 FNYEAQ. The CDR3 is 15 residues long. DNA for the CDR3: TGTGCCAGCAGCCCTGGGGGGGGCCTGGGGTATGGCTACACCTTC. Translated, it gives CASSPGGGLGYGYTF.

This rearrangement joins TRBV13 to TRBJ2-2; no definite D call. V lost 4 bases, J lost 3 bases, and 18 bases lay in between. The CDR3 loop spans 17 amino acids. The germline V gene encodes CDR1 PRHDT and CDR2 FYEKMQ (reference sequence). The CDR3: CASSSSRPLGDTGELFF. Here the CDR3 DNA reads TGTGCCAGCAGCTCCTCCCGGCCTCTTGGGGACACCGGGGAGCTGTTTTTT.

This clone occurred a few times. V gene TRBV6-1 combines with J gene TRBJ2-7; D is unresolved. Germline V lookup: CDR1 MNHNS, CDR2 SASEGT. The CDR3 contains 13 residues. V shed 0 bases and J shed 4 bases, with 7 bases lying between them. The CDR3 is CASSEAPKYEQYF. For the CDR3, the DNA is TGTGCCAGCAGTGAAGCTCCTAAGTACGAGCAGTACTTC.

The V gene is TRBV10-2, the J gene TRBJ1-1; 8 nucleotides match TRBD1. J was trimmed by 2 bases and V by 6 bases; bases with no gene match: 5. This CDR3 region has 14 residues. Looked up from germline, CDR1 is WSHSY and CDR2 is SAAADI. CDR3 in amino acids: CASRQGAANTEAFF. CDR3 nucleotide sequence: TGCGCCAGCAGGCAGGGGGCGGCTAACACTGAAGCTTTCTTT.

A few counts support this clone. This chain uses TRBV4-1 with TRBJ1-1; a possible D gene is TRBD1 (5 bases). This CDR3 region has 17 residues. Germline CDR1 and CDR2: MGHRA and YSYEKL. Trimming took 0 bases from V and 3 from J, leaving 17 bases between them. The DNA for the CDR3 is TGCGCCAGCAGCCAAGATCCCTTTCAGGGAGGGCACACTGAAGCTTTCTTT. It specifies CASSQDPFQGGHTEAFF.

The chain links TRBV3-1 (or the pseudogene TRBV3-2) to TRBJ2-2, with D perhaps matching TRBD1 (5 bases). The germline CDR1 and CDR2 sequences are LGHDT and YNNKEL (reference sequence). The CDR3 spans 16 residues. V lost 1 base and J lost 2, with 11 bases in between. The CDR3 DNA reads TGTGCCAGCAGCCAAGCAGGGCCCTTAAACACCGGGGAGCTGTTTTTT. Translating it yields CASSQAGPLNTGELFF.

The rearrangement joins TRBV6-5 to TRBJ1-1; a weak D match, TRBD1 (5 bases). Trimming took off 6 bases at V and 7 bases at J, with 9 bases between the two ends. Germline assignment: CDR1 MNHEY and CDR2 SVGAGI. The length of the CDR3 is 11 residues. The chain's CDR3 is CASRNQGEAFF. The CDR3 nucleotides are TGTGCCAGCAGGAACCAGGGTGAAGCTTTCTTT.

The V gene is TRBV7-2, the J gene TRBJ2-5, with TRBD2 identical over 9 bases. The CDR3 runs to 14 residues. V shed 4 bases and J 3 bases; nucleotides not matched to a gene: 3. CDR1 SGHTA and CDR2 FQGNSA come from the germline V gene. As DNA, the CDR3 is TGTGCCAGCAGCTCGGGACTAGCCGAAGAGACCCAGTACTTC. Protein sequence: CASSSGLAEETQYF.

This chain joins TRBV30 and TRBJ1-6; D ambiguous. V was cut by 4 bases and J by 3 bases, with 7 bases left in between. The germline V gene has CDR1 GTSNPN and CDR2 SVGIG (reference sequence). This CDR3 contains 13 residues. The CDR3 region has the DNA TGTGCCTGGACCGTAATCTATAATTCACCCCTCCACTTT. Its translation: CAWTVIYNSPLHF.

CDR3 DNA: TGTGCCAGCAGCTTGACAGGGGGAAATAACAATGAGCAGTTCTTC. Translation gives CASSLTGGNNNEQFF. This sequence joins TRBV7-2 and TRBJ2-1, with TRBD1 matching over 9 bases. V lost 3 bases to trimming and J lost 5 bases; unmatched junction nucleotides: 5. The CDR3 is 15 amino acids. Germline lookup yields CDR1 SGHTA and CDR2 FQGNSA.

This clone was recorded once. The rearrangement links TRBV7-2 to TRBJ2-3; 8 nucleotides agree with TRBD1. CDR3 size: 15 residues. Trimming removed 5 bases from V and 1 base from J; junction bases left unmatched: 5. Germline V gene data show CDR1 as SGHTA and CDR2 as FQGNSA. DNA for the CDR3: TGTGCCAGCAGCGTCACAGGGGGAGGCACAGATACGCAGTATTTT. The encoded protein is CASSVTGGGTDTQYF.

The chain recombines TRBV5-1 with TRBJ1-2; possibly TRBD1 for D (5 bases). Trimming stripped 0 bases from V and 0 bases from J, with 24 bases between. Germline lookup yields CDR1 SGHRS and CDR2 YFSETQ. CDR3 length: 20 residues. The CDR3 sequence: CASSLAGGLAGQGSNYGYTF. The CDR3, as DNA: TGCGCCAGCAGCTTGGCCGGCGGATTGGCCGGTCAGGGTTCTAACTATGGCTACACCTTC.